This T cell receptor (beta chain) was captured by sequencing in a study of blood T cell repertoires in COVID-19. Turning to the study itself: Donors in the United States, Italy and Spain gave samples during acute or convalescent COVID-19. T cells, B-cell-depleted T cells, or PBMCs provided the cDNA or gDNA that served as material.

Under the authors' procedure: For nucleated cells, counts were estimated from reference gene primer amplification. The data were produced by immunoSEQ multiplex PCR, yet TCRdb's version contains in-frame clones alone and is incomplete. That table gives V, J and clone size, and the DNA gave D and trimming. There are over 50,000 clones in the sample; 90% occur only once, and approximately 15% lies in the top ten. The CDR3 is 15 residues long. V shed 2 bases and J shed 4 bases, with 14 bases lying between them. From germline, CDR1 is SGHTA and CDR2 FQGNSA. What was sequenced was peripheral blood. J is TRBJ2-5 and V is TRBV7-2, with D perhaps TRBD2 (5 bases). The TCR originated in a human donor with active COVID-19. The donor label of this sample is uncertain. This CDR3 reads CASSLSGRRVETQYF. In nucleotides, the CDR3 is TGTGCCAGCAGCTTATCCGGCAGGCGGGTAGAGACCCAGTACTTC.